Included here is one T cell receptor (beta chain) sequence, with context. The antigen remains undetermined. The data stem from a study of graft-versus-host responses after intestinal transplantation. Study background: As for transplant type, recipients had multivisceral, liver-intestinal, or isolated intestinal grafts. Following induction with anti-thymocyte globulin, all recipients were given tacrolimus and steroids for two to four years.

The data were produced by immunoSEQ multiplex PCR, yet TCRdb's version contains in-frame clones alone and is incomplete. The sample has about 110,000 clones; about 92% are singletons. CDR1 and CDR2 (germline): MGHDK, SYGVNS. V was pared by 5 bases and J by 1 base, with 6 bases of the junction left unmatched. The CDR3 extends over 15 amino acids. Whole-study findings and limits: GvH clone levels peaked in circulation, and this peak was associated with early post-transplant HvG declines.

Sequencing was performed on unstimulated CD4+ T cells sorted from spleen or lymph node cells, taken before transplant. The chain recombines TRBV25-1 with TRBJ2-3; TRBD1 aligns across 7 bases. This clonotype was obtained from a human donor who was the organ donor for an intestinal transplant. The CDR3 spells CASSPGQWGTDTQYF. As DNA, the CDR3 is TGTGCCAGCAGTCCGGGACAGTGGGGCACAGATACGCAGTATTTT. The full variable domain, completed using reference TRBV25-1 and TRBJ2-3, is EADIYQTPRYLVIGTGKKITLECSQTMGHDKMYWYQQDPGMELHLIHYSYGVNSTEKGDLSSESTVSRIRTEHFPLTLESARPSHTSQYLCASSPGQWGTDTQYFGPGTRLTVL.